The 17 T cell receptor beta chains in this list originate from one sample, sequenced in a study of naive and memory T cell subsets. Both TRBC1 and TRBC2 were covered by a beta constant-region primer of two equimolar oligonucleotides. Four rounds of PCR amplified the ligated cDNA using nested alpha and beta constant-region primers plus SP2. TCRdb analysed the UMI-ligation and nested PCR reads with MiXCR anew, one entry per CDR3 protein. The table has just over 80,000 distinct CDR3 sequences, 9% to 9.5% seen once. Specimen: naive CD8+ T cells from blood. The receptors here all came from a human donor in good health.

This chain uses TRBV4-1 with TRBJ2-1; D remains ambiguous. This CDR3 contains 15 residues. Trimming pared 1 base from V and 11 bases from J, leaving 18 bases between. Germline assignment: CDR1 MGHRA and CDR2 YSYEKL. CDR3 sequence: CASSQAEDMSLQQFF. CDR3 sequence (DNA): TGCGCCAGCAGCCAAGCCGAAGACATGAGTCTTCAGCAGTTCTTC.

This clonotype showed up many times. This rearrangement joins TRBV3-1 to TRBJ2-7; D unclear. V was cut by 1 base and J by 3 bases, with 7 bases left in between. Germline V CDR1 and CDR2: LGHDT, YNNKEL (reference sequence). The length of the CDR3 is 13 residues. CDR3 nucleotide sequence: TGTGCCAGCAGCCAAGTCCGATTCTACGAGCAGTACTTC. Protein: CASSQVRFYEQYF.

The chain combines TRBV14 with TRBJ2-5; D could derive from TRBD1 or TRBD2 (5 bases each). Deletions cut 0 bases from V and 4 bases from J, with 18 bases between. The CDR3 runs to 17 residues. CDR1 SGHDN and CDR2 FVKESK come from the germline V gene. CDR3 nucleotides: TGTGCCAGCAGCCAAGATCGGCGGCAGGGAGTGGGAGAGACCCAGTACTTC. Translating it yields CASSQDRRQGVGETQYF.

The CDR3 region has the DNA TGTGCCAGCAGCTTAAGACTAGCGTGGAACTACAATGAGCAGTTCTTC. Translated, it gives CASSLRLAWNYNEQFF. The chain employs TRBV7-3 and TRBJ2-1, with TRBD2 matching 8 bases. The CDR3 length is 16 residues. Germline assignment: CDR1 SGHTA and CDR2 FQGTGA. Trimming took 1 base from V and 3 from J; bases not matched to a gene: 5.

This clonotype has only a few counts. The CDR3 here is CASSTQAGTSGRVRETQYF. CDR3 bases: TGTGCCAGCAGCACCCAGGCCGGGACTAGCGGGAGGGTCCGGGAGACCCAGTACTTC. J is TRBJ2-5 and V is TRBV28, with 16 bases identical to TRBD2. The V gene end was trimmed by 6 bases and the J gene end by 5 bases; junction bases not matched to a gene: 15. Germline-derived CDR1 and CDR2 are MDHEN and SYDVKM. CDR3 size: 19 residues.

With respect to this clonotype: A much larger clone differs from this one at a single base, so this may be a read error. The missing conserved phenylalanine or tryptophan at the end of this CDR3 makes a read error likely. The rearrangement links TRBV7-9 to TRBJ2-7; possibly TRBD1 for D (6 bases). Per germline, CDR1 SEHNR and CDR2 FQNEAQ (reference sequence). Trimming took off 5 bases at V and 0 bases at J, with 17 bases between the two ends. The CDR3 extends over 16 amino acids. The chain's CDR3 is CASSTAQGFTSYEQYL. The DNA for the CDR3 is TGTGCCAGCAGCACAGCACAGGGCTTTACCTCCTACGAGCAGTACTTG.

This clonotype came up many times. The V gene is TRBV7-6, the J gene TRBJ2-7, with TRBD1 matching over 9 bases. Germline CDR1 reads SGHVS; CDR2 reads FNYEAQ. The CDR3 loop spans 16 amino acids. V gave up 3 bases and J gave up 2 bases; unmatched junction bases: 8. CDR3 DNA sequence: TGTGCCAGCAGCTTGAAACCCAGACAGGGGGCCTACGAGCAGTACTTC. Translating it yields CASSLKPRQGAYEQYF.

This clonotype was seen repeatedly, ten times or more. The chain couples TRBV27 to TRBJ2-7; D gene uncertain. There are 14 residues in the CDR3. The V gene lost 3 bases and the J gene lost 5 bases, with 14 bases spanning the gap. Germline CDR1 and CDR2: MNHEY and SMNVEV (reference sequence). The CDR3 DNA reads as TGTGCCAGCAGTTTCTATGGCCAGAACGACGAGCAGTACTTC. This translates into CASSFYGQNDEQYF.

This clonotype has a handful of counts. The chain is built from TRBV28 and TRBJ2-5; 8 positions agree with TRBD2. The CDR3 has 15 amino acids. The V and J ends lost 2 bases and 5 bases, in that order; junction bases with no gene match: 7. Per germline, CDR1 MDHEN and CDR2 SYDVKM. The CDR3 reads CASSLTAGVVETQYF. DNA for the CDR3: TGTGCCAGCAGTTTAACAGCGGGAGTTGTCGAGACCCAGTACTTC.

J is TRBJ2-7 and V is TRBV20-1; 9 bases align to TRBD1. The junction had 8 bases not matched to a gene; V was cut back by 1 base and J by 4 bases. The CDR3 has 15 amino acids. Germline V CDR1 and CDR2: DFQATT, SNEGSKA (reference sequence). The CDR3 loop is CSARARQGEYYEQYF. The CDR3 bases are TGCAGTGCTAGAGCGCGACAGGGGGAGTATTACGAGCAGTACTTC.

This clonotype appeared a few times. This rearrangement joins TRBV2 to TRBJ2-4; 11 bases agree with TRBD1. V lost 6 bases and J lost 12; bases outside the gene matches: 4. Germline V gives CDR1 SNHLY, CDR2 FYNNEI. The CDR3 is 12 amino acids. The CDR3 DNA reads TGTGCCAGCAGCGGGACAGGGGGGAATCAGTACTTC. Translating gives CASSGTGGNQYF.

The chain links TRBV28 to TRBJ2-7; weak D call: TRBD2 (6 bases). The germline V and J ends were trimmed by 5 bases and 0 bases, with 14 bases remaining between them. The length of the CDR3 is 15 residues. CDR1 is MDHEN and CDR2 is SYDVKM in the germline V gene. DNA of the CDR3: TGTGCCAGCAGTCCCCGGGACTTTAGCTCCTACGAGCAGTACTTC. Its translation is CASSPRDFSSYEQYF.

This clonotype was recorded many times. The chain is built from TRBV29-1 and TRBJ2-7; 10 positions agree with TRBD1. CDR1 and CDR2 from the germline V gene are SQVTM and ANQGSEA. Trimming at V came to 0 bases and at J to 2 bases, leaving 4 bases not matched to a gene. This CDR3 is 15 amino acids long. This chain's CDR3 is CSVEDPDRGTYEQYF. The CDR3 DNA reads TGCAGCGTTGAAGATCCGGACAGGGGGACCTACGAGCAGTACTTC.

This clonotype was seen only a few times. CDR3 region: CASSFPTSGRRTGELFF. As DNA, the CDR3 is TGTGCCAGCAGCTTCCCCACTAGCGGGAGGCGTACCGGGGAGCTGTTTTTT. This chain uses TRBV7-9 with TRBJ2-2, with TRBD2 identical over 12 bases. V lost 3 bases and J lost 5; bases outside the gene matches: 7. The germline CDR1 and CDR2 sequences are SEHNR and FQNEAQ (reference sequence). The CDR3 covers 17 residues.

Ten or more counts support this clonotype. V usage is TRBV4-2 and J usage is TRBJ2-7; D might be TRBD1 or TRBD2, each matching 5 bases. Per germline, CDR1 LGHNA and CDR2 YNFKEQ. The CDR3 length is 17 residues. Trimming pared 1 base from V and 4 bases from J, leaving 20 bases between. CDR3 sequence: CASSQALRGEGKYEQYF. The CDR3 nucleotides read TGTGCCAGCAGCCAAGCCCTCCGAGGCGAGGGGAAATACGAGCAGTACTTC.

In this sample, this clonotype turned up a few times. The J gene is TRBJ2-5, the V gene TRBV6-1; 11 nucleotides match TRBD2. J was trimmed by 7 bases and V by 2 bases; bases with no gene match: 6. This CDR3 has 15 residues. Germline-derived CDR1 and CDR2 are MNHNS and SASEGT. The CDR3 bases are TGTGCCAGCAGTGAACTCACTAGCGGGAGTGGGACCCAGTACTTC. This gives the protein CASSELTSGSGTQYF.

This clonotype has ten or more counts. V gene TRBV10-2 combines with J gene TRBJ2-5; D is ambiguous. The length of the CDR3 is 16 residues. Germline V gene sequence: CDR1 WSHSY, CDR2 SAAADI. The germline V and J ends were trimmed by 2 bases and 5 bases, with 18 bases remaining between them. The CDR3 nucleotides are TGCGCCAGCAGTGAGAACGGCGGAGTAGCTGGGGAGACCCAGTACTTC. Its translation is CASSENGGVAGETQYF.